What follows are 21 T cell receptor beta chains derived from one specimen sequenced in a study of blood T cell repertoires in COVID-19. The protocol was immunoSEQ multiplex PCR, while the TCRdb copy is restricted to in-frame clones and leaves out a portion. The profile shows 70,000 to 95,000 clones, roughly nine tenths of them singletons. The specimen sequenced was peripheral blood. The origin of the receptors is a man aged 50-60 years with acute or convalescent COVID-19.

The rearrangement links TRBV7-8 to TRBJ2-5; a weak D match, TRBD2 (5 bases). Germline CDR1 and CDR2: SGHVS and FQNEAQ. CDR3 length: 13 residues. The V end was cut by 4 bases, the J end by 5 bases, with 11 bases between. This CDR3 reads CASSSGRGETQYF. The CDR3 DNA follows: TGTGCCAGCAGCTCGGGCCGAGGGGAGACCCAGTACTTC.

V and J are TRBV6-2 or TRBV6-3 and TRBJ2-2; D call uncertain. The V gene's germline CDR1 is MNHEY and CDR2 SVGEGT. The V end lost 6 bases, the J end lost 6 bases, and 11 bases lay between the germline ends. The CDR3 sequence is 13 residues long. Here the CDR3 reads CASSPESAGELFF. The CDR3 nucleotides read TGTGCCAGCAGCCCCGAGTCGGCCGGGGAGCTGTTTTTT.

V is TRBV7-2 and J is TRBJ2-3; D is ambiguous. Trimming took 1 base from V and 1 from J, leaving 9 bases between them. The CDR3 totals 15 residues. Germline V CDR1 and CDR2: SGHTA, FQGNSA. CDR3 sequence reads: CASSLVMGGTDTQYF. The CDR3 bases are TGTGCCAGCAGCTTAGTGATGGGCGGCACAGATACGCAGTATTTT.

The chain is built from TRBV12-3 or TRBV12-4 and TRBJ2-5; no clear D. V lost 2 bases and J lost 5, with 9 bases in between. The CDR3 is 13 amino acids. CDR3 DNA: TGTGCCAGCAGTTTATGGTCCGGGGAGACCCAGTACTTC. Its translation: CASSLWSGETQYF.

CDR3 protein: CASSLDPRTDNSPLHF. The CDR3 nucleotides are TGCGCCAGCAGCTTGGATCCAAGAACAGATAATTCACCCCTCCACTTT. The chain combines TRBV5-1 with TRBJ1-6; D remains unclear. CDR1 and CDR2 (germline): SGHRS, YFSETQ. The germline V and J ends were trimmed by 0 bases and 5 bases, with 12 bases remaining between them. CDR3 length equals 16 residues.

This clone was picked up one time. The chain has TRBV6-2 or TRBV6-3 and TRBJ2-1; 11 nucleotides line up with TRBD2. With 6 bases clipped from V and 4 bases from J, the junction kept 5 bases outside the gene matches. CDR3 length: 15 amino acids. CDR1 is MNHEY, CDR2 SVGEGT, per germline. CDR3 loop: CASSSGTSGYNEQFF. The CDR3 DNA is TGTGCCAGCAGCTCCGGGACTAGCGGTTACAATGAGCAGTTCTTC.

This rearrangement joins TRBV19 to TRBJ2-2, with D maybe TRBD2 (6 bases). Trimming shortened V by 6 bases and J by 3 bases, and 14 bases separated the two germline ends. CDR3 length: 15 residues. The germline V gene has CDR1 LNHDA and CDR2 SQIVND (reference sequence). CDR3 protein: CASSPLGGDTGELFF. In DNA, the CDR3 is TGTGCCAGTAGCCCCTTGGGGGGAGACACCGGGGAGCTGTTTTTT.

The chain uses TRBV4-1 and TRBJ2-2, with D possibly matching TRBD1 (6 bases). Germline V gene lookup returns CDR1 MGHRA and CDR2 YSYEKL. Trimming removed 5 bases from V and 2 bases from J, with 9 bases in between. The CDR3 sequence is 14 residues long. The CDR3 reads CASSVDSNTGELFF. The CDR3 bases are TGCGCCAGCAGCGTGGACAGTAACACCGGGGAGCTGTTTTTT.

A single count supports this clone. CDR3 protein: CASSPDWSQPQHF. CDR3 nucleotide sequence: TGTGCCAGCTCACCCGACTGGAGTCAGCCCCAGCATTTT. V is TRBV18 and J is TRBJ1-5, with D unresolved. The V gene's germline CDR1 is KGHSH and CDR2 LQKENI. V was trimmed by 3 bases and J by 6 bases, leaving 9 bases between them. The CDR3 extends over 13 amino acids.

Only one count was recorded for this clone. Here the CDR3 DNA reads TGTGCCAGCAGATCATGGCACGACTATGGCTACACCTTC. Translating it yields CASRSWHDYGYTF. V is TRBV7-9 and J is TRBJ1-2; D remains ambiguous. Trimming left V 6 bases short and J 3 bases short, with 11 bases between. The CDR3 length is 13 residues. CDR1 SEHNR and CDR2 FQNEAQ come from the germline V gene (reference sequence).

The chain couples TRBV7-6 to TRBJ1-2, with TRBD1 matching 7 bases. The CDR3 contains 15 residues. Germline CDR1 is SGHVS and CDR2 is FNYEAQ. The trim removed 1 base at V and 2 bases at J, leaving 4 bases unmatched. This chain's CDR3 is CASSLGQGVNYGYTF. CDR3 DNA: TGTGCCAGCAGCTTAGGTCAGGGGGTAAACTATGGCTACACCTTC.

Only a few counts were recorded for this clone. The rearrangement uses TRBV2 and TRBJ2-7; D gene uncertain. CDR1 is SNHLY and CDR2 is FYNNEI in the germline V gene. V lost 7 bases, J lost 2 bases, and 12 bases lay in between. CDR3 length: 13 residues. CDR3 residues: CASKYTVPYEQYV. The CDR3 DNA reads as TGTGCCAGCAAGTACACAGTGCCCTACGAGCAGTACGTC.

This chain uses TRBV9 with TRBJ2-1; TRBD1 aligns across 10 bases. V shed 2 bases and J 8 bases; nucleotides not matched to a gene: 7. CDR1 and CDR2 (germline): SGDLS, YYNGEE. The length of the CDR3 is 15 residues. This CDR3 is CASSVAGTGEHEQFF. The CDR3 DNA sequence: TGTGCCAGCAGCGTGGCCGGGACAGGGGAACATGAGCAGTTCTTC. Variable domain in full (rest from reference TRBV9 and TRBJ2-1): DSGVTQTPKHLITATGQRVTLRCSPRSGDLSVYWYQQSLDQGLQFLIQYYNGEERAKGNILERFSAQQFPDLHSELNLSSLELGDSALYFCASSVAGTGEHEQFFGPGTRLTVL.

V usage is TRBV6-1 and J usage is TRBJ1-2, with D uncertain. Between the trimmed V and J ends, which lost 2 bases and 8 bases, there was a span of 9 bases. The CDR3 totals 12 residues. Germline V lookup: CDR1 MNHNS, CDR2 SASEGT. The DNA of the CDR3 is TGTGCCAGCAGTGAAATATTTGAGGGCTACACCTTC. Its translation is CASSEIFEGYTF.

The chain employs TRBV27 and TRBJ1-4; weak D call: TRBD1 (6 bases). Germline assignment: CDR1 MNHEY and CDR2 SMNVEV (reference sequence). V was trimmed by 3 bases and J by 8 bases, leaving 13 bases between them. This CDR3 has 14 residues. Written as DNA, the CDR3 is TGTGCCAGCAGTTTGATGGCAGGGGACGAAAAACTGTTTTTT. This translates into CASSLMAGDEKLFF.

V and J are TRBV11-2 and TRBJ2-5; 14 nucleotides match TRBD2. The CDR3 runs 16 residues. The V segment lost 5 bases and the J segment 3 bases; nucleotides outside the gene matches: 5. Germline assignment: CDR1 SGHAT and CDR2 FQNNGV. The CDR3 spells CASSTGTSGGEETQYF. In DNA form, the CDR3 reads TGTGCCAGCAGCACCGGGACTAGCGGGGGTGAAGAGACCCAGTACTTC.

The chain couples TRBV6-5 to TRBJ2-2; no firm D call. The CDR3 spans 14 residues. Germline V lookup: CDR1 MNHEY, CDR2 SVGAGI. V lost 6 bases, J lost 7 bases, and 15 bases lay in between. CDR3 coding DNA: TGTGCCAGCAGCGCAATAACACCGAACGGGGAGCTGTTTTTT. Protein sequence: CASSAITPNGELFF.

This chain links TRBV7-2 with TRBJ1-1; no clear D. Trimming pared 2 bases from V and 2 bases from J, leaving 12 bases between. Germline CDR1 and CDR2: SGHTA and FQGNSA. This CDR3 is 15 amino acids long. The CDR3 reads CASSLRYPINTEAFF. CDR3 in DNA: TGTGCCAGCAGCTTACGATACCCTATTAACACTGAAGCTTTCTTT.

The chain carries TRBV5-1 and TRBJ2-1; 9 bases fit TRBD2. V lost 3 bases to trimming and J lost 4 bases; unmatched junction nucleotides: 14. The CDR3 consists of 18 residues. The germline V gene has CDR1 SGHRS and CDR2 YFSETQ. CDR3 coding DNA: TGCGCCAGCAGCTGGCCATTGACTAGCGGATTAGGGTACAATGAGCAGTTCTTC. This encodes CASSWPLTSGLGYNEQFF.

The V and J genes are TRBV4-3 and TRBJ1-1, with no clear D. The CDR3 has 13 amino acids. V lost 0 bases and J 5 bases, leaving 7 bases between the germline ends. Per germline, CDR1 LGHNA and CDR2 YSLEER. CDR3 loop: CASSQDGVTEAFF. CDR3 in DNA: TGCGCCAGCAGCCAAGACGGGGTAACTGAAGCTTTCTTT.

V usage is TRBV4-1 and J usage is TRBJ2-7; D unresolved. In germline, CDR1 is MGHRA, CDR2 YSYEKL. There are 15 residues in the CDR3. V was pared by 0 bases and J by 1 base, with 10 bases between. CDR3 loop: CASSQDPWQSYEQYF. The CDR3 bases are TGCGCCAGCAGCCAAGATCCGTGGCAGTCCTACGAGCAGTACTTC.